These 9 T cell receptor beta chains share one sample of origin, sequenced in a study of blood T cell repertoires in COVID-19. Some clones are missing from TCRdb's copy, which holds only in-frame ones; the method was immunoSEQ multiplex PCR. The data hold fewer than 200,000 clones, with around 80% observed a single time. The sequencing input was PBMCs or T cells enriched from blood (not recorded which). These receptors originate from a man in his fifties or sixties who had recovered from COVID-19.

CDR3 sequence: CASSRVEQFF. The CDR3 DNA reads as TGTGCCAGCAGCAGGGTTGAGCAGTTCTTC. The V gene is TRBV28, the J gene TRBJ2-1; tentatively, D is TRBD1 (5 bases). The CDR3 extends over 10 amino acids. CDR1 MDHEN and CDR2 SYDVKM come from the germline V gene. V dropped 6 bases and J dropped 9 bases, with 6 bases sitting between them. Full variable domain (remainder filled in from reference TRBV28 and TRBJ2-1): DVKVTQSSRYLVKRTGEKVFLECVQDMDHENMFWYRQDPGLGLRLIYFSYDVKMKEKGDIPEGYSVSREKKERFSLILESASTNQTSMYLCASSRVEQFFGPGTRLTVL.

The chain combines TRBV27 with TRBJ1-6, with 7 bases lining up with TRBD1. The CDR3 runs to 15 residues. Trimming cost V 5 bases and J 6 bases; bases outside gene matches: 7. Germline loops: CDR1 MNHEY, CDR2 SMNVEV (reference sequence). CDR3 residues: CASSPARQGNSPLHF. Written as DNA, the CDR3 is TGTGCCAGCAGTCCCGCGAGACAGGGTAATTCACCCCTCCACTTT.

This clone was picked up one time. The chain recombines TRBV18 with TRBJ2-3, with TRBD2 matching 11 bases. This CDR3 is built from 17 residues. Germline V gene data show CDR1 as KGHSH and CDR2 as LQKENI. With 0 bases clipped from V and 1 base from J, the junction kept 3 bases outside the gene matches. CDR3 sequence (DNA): TGTGCCAGCTCACCACCGGCACTAGCGGGAGGCACAGATACGCAGTATTTT. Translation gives CASSPPALAGGTDTQYF.

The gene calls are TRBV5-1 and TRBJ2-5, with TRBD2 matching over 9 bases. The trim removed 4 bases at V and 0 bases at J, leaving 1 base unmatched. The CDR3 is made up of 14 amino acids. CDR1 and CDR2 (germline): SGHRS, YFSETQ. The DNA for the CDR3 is TGCGCCAGCAGCCTAGCGGGGAACCAAGAGACCCAGTACTTC. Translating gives CASSLAGNQETQYF.

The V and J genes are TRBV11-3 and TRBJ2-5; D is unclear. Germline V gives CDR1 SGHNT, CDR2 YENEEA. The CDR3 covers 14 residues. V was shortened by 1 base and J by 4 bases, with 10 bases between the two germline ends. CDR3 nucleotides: TGTGCCAGCAGCTTAGGAGGATTTCGAGAGACCCAGTACTTC. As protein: CASSLGGFRETQYF. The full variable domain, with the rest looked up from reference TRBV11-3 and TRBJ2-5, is EAGVVQSPRYKIIEKKQPVAFWCNPISGHNTLYWYLQNLGQGPELLIRYENEEAVDDSQLPKDRFSAERLKGVDSTLKIQPAELGDSAVYLCASSLGGFRETQYFGPGTRLLVL.

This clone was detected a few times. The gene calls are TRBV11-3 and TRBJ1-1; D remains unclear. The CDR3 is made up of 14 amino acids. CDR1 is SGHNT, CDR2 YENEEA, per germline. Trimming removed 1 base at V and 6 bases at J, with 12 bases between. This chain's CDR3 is CASSLGFREAEAFF. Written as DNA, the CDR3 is TGTGCCAGCAGCTTAGGCTTTAGGGAGGCTGAAGCTTTCTTT.

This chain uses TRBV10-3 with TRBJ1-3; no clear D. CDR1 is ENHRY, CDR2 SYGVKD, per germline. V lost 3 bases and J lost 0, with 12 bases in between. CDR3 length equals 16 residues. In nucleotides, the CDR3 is TGTGCCATCAGTGACTTGGGTAGCGGCTCTGGAAACACCATATATTTT. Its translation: CAISDLGSGSGNTIYF.

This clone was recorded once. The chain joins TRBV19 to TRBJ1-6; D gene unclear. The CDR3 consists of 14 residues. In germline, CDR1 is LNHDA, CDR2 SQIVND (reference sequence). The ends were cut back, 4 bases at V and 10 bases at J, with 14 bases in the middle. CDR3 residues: CASSRGRGESPLHF. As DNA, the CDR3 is TGTGCCAGTAGTAGGGGTCGTGGGGAGTCACCCCTCCACTTT.

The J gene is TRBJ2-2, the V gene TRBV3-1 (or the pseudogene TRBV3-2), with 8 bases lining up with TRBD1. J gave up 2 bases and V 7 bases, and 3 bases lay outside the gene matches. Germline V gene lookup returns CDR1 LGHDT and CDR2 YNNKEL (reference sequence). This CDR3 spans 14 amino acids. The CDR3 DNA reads TGTGCCAGCATCGCAGGGGGCAACACCGGGGAGCTGTTTTTT. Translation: CASIAGGNTGELFF.